This T cell receptor (beta chain) was profiled in a study of blood T cell repertoires in COVID-19. Turning to the study itself: PBMCs, B-cell-depleted T cells, or T cells were the source of the cDNA or gDNA that made up the material.

Germline lookup yields CDR1 SGHKS and CDR2 YYEKEE (reference sequence). With V trimmed by 4 bases and J by 7 bases, 13 bases remained unmatched. The CDR3 runs to 16 residues. Authors' analysis steps: Nucleated cell counts were estimated from reference gene primer amplification. Sequenced by immunoSEQ multiplex PCR; TCRdb stores in-frame clones only, minus some. V and J calls and clone size follow that table, whereas D and trimming were derived from the DNA. The repertoire holds just over 650,000 clones, over 80% seen once, with about 0.26% in the top ten. This TCR derives from a woman aged 18-29 years with acute or convalescent COVID-19. The genes are TRBV5-5 and TRBJ2-3; 9 nucleotides align to TRBD2. The specimen was peripheral blood. This chain's CDR3 is CASSPQPAGGLNTQYF. The CDR3 nucleotides are TGTGCCAGCAGCCCCCAGCCGGCGGGGGGGCTGAATACGCAGTATTTT.